One and the same sample provided the 27 T cell receptor beta chains below, sequenced in a study of T cell changes during pregnancy in multiple sclerosis. TCRdb's table, derived via immunoSEQ multiplex PCR, lists solely in-frame clones and lacks some. Found here are about 67,000 clones, 80% to 95% of them singletons; the top ten hold roughly 2.5%. The sample was peripheral blood, taken in the second trimester of pregnancy. The receptors originated from a female donor in good health, enrolled as a control in a pregnancy study.

J is TRBJ2-2 and V is TRBV7-2, with TRBD1 identical over 11 bases. The CDR3 covers 14 residues. Trimming removed 5 bases from V and 7 bases from J; junction bases left unmatched: 3. CDR1 SGHTA and CDR2 FQGNSA come from the germline V gene. The CDR3 here is CASSRDRGSGELFF. CDR3 nucleotides: TGTGCCAGCAGCCGGGACAGGGGGAGCGGGGAGCTGTTTTTT.

The chain couples TRBV4-3 to TRBJ2-1, with 7 bases matching TRBD2. V lost 1 base to trimming and J lost 8 bases; unmatched junction nucleotides: 5. Germline CDR1 is LGHNA and CDR2 is YSLEER. This CDR3 has 14 residues. The CDR3 spells CASSQGGRADEQFF. CDR3 nucleotides: TGCGCCAGCAGCCAAGGAGGGAGGGCCGATGAGCAGTTCTTC.

In regard to this clone: In the same sample, other DNA sequences code for this CDR3. The chain has TRBV29-1 and TRBJ2-3; 8 bases agree with TRBD2. This CDR3 contains 13 residues. V shed 4 bases, J shed 2 bases, and the junction held 2 bases outside the gene matches. Germline V CDR1 and CDR2: SQVTM, ANQGSEA. The CDR3 protein is CSVAGGPTDTQYF. In DNA, the CDR3 is TGCAGCGTTGCGGGGGGGCCCACAGATACGCAGTATTTT.

V usage is TRBV21-1 and J usage is TRBJ1-2; TRBD1 is the table's D call and was not checked against the DNA. TRBV21-1 is tagged as a pseudogene. The CDR3 length is 17 residues. For the CDR3, the DNA is TGTGCCAGCAGCACTGGGACCGCGGATAACGTACGTTGGGGGCGCACCTTC. It is translated as CASSTGTADNVRWGRTF.

The chain recombines TRBV19 with TRBJ2-7; D perhaps matches TRBD1 (5 bases). The length of the CDR3 is 14 residues. V was pared by 3 bases and J by 1 base, with 10 bases between. From germline, CDR1 is LNHDA and CDR2 SQIVND (reference sequence). CDR3 in DNA: TGTGCCAGTAGTATCACAGGAAATTCCTACGAGCAGTACTTC. Amino acids: CASSITGNSYEQYF.

The chain combines TRBV7-3 with TRBJ2-6; D unresolved. Germline V gene sequence: CDR1 SGHTA, CDR2 FQGTGA. Between the trimmed V and J ends, which lost 2 bases and 4 bases, there was a span of 6 bases. CDR3 size: 14 residues. The CDR3 loop is CASSLGEGANVLTF. CDR3 DNA: TGTGCCAGCAGCTTAGGTGAGGGGGCCAACGTCCTGACTTTC.

J is TRBJ1-3 and V is TRBV6-7; TRBD1 agrees at 7 bases. TRBV6-7 is designated an ORF whose function remains uncertain. The length of the CDR3 is 21 residues. Trimming took 8 bases from V and 2 from J; bases not matched to a gene: 27. CDR3 nucleotides: TGTGCCAGCCTGGCAAAGATCCCCTCTGGAAACCCAAGGGGGCCTGGAAACACCATATATTTT. Translated: CASLAKIPSGNPRGPGNTIYF.

This clone was seen a single time. This chain links TRBV28 with TRBJ2-1, with 8 positions matching TRBD1. Germline V lookup: CDR1 MDHEN, CDR2 SYDVKM. CDR3 length: 14 residues. V lost 4 bases, J lost 9 bases, and 8 bases stayed unmatched. This chain's CDR3 is CASSSPGQAGEQFF. The CDR3 DNA sequence: TGTGCCAGCAGTTCGCCGGGACAGGCAGGTGAGCAGTTCTTC.

The genes are TRBV5-1 and TRBJ2-7, with 9 bases lining up with TRBD2. Trimming cost V 4 bases and J 9 bases; bases outside gene matches: 8. CDR1 is SGHRS and CDR2 is YFSETQ in the germline V gene. This CDR3 spans 13 amino acids. The CDR3: CASSGGGGLGQYF. The CDR3 nucleotides are TGCGCCAGCAGCGGCGGGGGGGGTCTTGGGCAGTACTTC.

About this clone: The CDR3 does not close with the conserved phenylalanine or tryptophan, likely indicating a read error. The chain uses TRBV6-5 and TRBJ1-2; TRBD1 agrees at 8 bases. The CDR3 length is 16 residues. The junction had 8 bases not matched to a gene; V was cut back by 2 bases and J by 3 bases. The germline V gene has CDR1 MNHEY and CDR2 SVGAGI. The CDR3 DNA sequence: TGTGCCAGCAGTTACGGCAGGGGGCCCTCTTACTATGGCTACACCCTC. Translated, it gives CASSYGRGPSYYGYTL.

V gene TRBV5-1 combines with J gene TRBJ2-3, with D perhaps TRBD2 (7 bases). Trimming removed 0 bases at V and 6 bases at J, with 17 bases between. The germline CDR1 and CDR2 sequences are SGHRS and YFSETQ. The CDR3 is 16 residues long. The CDR3 spells CASSLASGGRADTQYF. In DNA, the CDR3 is TGCGCCAGCAGCTTGGCCTCCGGGGGGCGTGCGGATACGCAGTATTTT.

This chain joins TRBV27 and TRBJ2-5; no firm D call. V was trimmed by 6 bases and J by 1 base, leaving 3 bases between them. Germline-derived CDR1 and CDR2 are MNHEY and SMNVEV (reference sequence). The CDR3 has 11 amino acids. The CDR3, as DNA: TGTGCCAGCAGGAGCCAAGAGACCCAGTACTTC. As protein: CASRSQETQYF.

The V call is TRBV11-2, the J call TRBJ1-2; D is unclear. With 2 bases removed from V and 4 bases from J, the gap between germline ends came to 11 bases. In germline, CDR1 is SGHAT, CDR2 FQNNGV. The CDR3 is 14 amino acids. The CDR3 region is CASSLSDGGYGYTF. The CDR3 DNA is TGTGCCAGCAGCTTATCCGACGGAGGCTATGGCTACACCTTC.

This sequence joins TRBV18 and TRBJ2-1, with 9 bases that match TRBD2. Germline CDR1 reads KGHSH; CDR2 reads LQKENI. CDR3 length equals 16 residues. V dropped 5 bases and J dropped 6; count of bases not matched to a gene: 11. CDR3 amino acids: CASSATALAGRNEQFF. The CDR3 DNA follows: TGTGCCAGCTCAGCAACGGCGCTAGCGGGGCGCAATGAGCAGTTCTTC.

This chain links TRBV30 with TRBJ1-6; no clear D gene. The CDR3 is 12 residues long. Germline V gives CDR1 GTSNPN, CDR2 SVGIG (reference sequence). Trimming left V 6 bases short and J 9 bases short, with 12 bases between. The CDR3 coding sequence is TGTGCCTGCTACCGGAGAGGTTCACCCCTCCACTTT. This sequence encodes CACYRRGSPLHF.

Points on this clone: This may stem from a read error, because a much larger clone lies one nucleotide away. V gene TRBV27 combines with J gene TRBJ2-3; 11 bases map to TRBD2. The CDR3 totals 15 residues. The germline CDR1 and CDR2 sequences are MNHEY and SMNVEV (reference sequence). V was clipped by 5 bases and J by 0 bases; unmatched bases: 1. CDR3 protein: CASSRTSGSTDTQYF. The CDR3 DNA is TGTGCCAGCAGTCGGACTAGCGGGAGCACAGATACGCAGTATTTT.

The chain links TRBV9 to TRBJ1-1; D remains unclear. This CDR3 has 14 residues. The V end lost 6 bases, the J end lost 2 bases, and 14 bases lay between the germline ends. Germline CDR1 and CDR2: SGDLS and YYNGEE. CDR3 amino acids: CASTNSNLNTEAFF. CDR3 in DNA: TGTGCCAGCACCAACAGTAATCTAAACACTGAAGCTTTCTTT.

This sequence joins TRBV28 and TRBJ1-4; 7 positions match TRBD1. The germline V gene has CDR1 MDHEN and CDR2 SYDVKM. The V gene end was trimmed by 4 bases and the J gene end by 11 bases; junction bases not matched to a gene: 13. This CDR3 has 15 residues. This CDR3 reads CASSSRDRRSGKLFF. The CDR3 coding sequence is TGTGCCAGCAGTTCGAGGGACAGACGTTCGGGGAAACTGTTTTTT.

The chain employs TRBV28 and TRBJ2-5, with TRBD1 matching over 10 bases. V trimming: 4 bases; J trimming: 2 bases; junction bases outside the gene matches: 4. This CDR3 comprises 15 residues. Germline CDR1 is MDHEN and CDR2 is SYDVKM. The CDR3 bases are TGTGCCAGCAGTTCGGGACAGGGGAAACAAGAGACCCAGTACTTC. It specifies CASSSGQGKQETQYF.

The rearrangement joins TRBV28 to TRBJ1-4; possibly TRBD1 for D (5 bases). This CDR3 comprises 14 residues. CDR1 MDHEN and CDR2 SYDVKM come from the germline V gene. The ends were cut back, 3 bases at V and 7 bases at J, with 12 bases in the middle. The CDR3 coding sequence is TGTGCCAGCAGTTTGGCAGGGAAGGGTGAAAAACTGTTTTTT. Translation: CASSLAGKGEKLFF.

This clone was detected only a few times. The chain combines TRBV19 with TRBJ2-5; D is ambiguous. Germline V gene sequence: CDR1 LNHDA, CDR2 SQIVND (reference sequence). The CDR3 totals 15 residues. The ends were cut back, 9 bases at V and 4 bases at J, with 21 bases in the middle. The CDR3 region is CASRPRSGFGETQYF. As DNA, the CDR3 is TGTGCCAGCCGGCCGAGGTCGGGTTTCGGAGAGACCCAGTACTTC.

The genes are TRBV29-1 and TRBJ2-2; TRBD1 might be the D (6 bases). The CDR3 has 13 amino acids. Per germline, CDR1 SQVTM and CDR2 ANQGSEA. V lost 5 bases and J 9 bases, leaving 16 bases between the germline ends. CDR3 sequence (DNA): TGCAGCGTTCGGTCTTCGCAGGGGAGGGAGCTGTTTTTT. Translating gives CSVRSSQGRELFF.

The rearrangement links TRBV4-1 to TRBJ2-5, with TRBD2 matching 11 bases. CDR1 is MGHRA and CDR2 is YSYEKL in the germline V gene. This CDR3 region has 17 residues. Trimming removed 2 bases from V and 0 bases from J; junction bases left unmatched: 5. The CDR3 protein is CASSQLLTSGNQETQYF. The DNA of the CDR3 is TGCGCCAGCAGCCAATTGTTGACTAGCGGGAACCAAGAGACCCAGTACTTC.

In nucleotides, the CDR3 is TGTGCCAGCAGCGACCCGGGACTCCTCACAGATACGCAGTATTTT. Protein sequence: CASSDPGLLTDTQYF. The gene calls are TRBV7-3 and TRBJ2-3; TRBD2 is a possible D gene (6 bases). Per the germline V gene, CDR1 is SGHTA and CDR2 is FQGTGA. V lost 5 bases to trimming and J lost 2 bases, with 14 bases between them. The CDR3 consists of 15 residues. The full variable domain, with the rest looked up from reference TRBV7-3 and TRBJ2-3, is GAGVSQTPSNKVTEKGKYVELRCDPISGHTALYWYRQSLGQGPEFLIYFQGTGAADDSGLPNDRFFAVRPEGSVSTLKIQRTERGDSAVYLCASSDPGLLTDTQYFGPGTRLTVL.

This chain connects TRBV11-3 to TRBJ2-1; 10 bases line up with TRBD1. This CDR3 has 17 residues. Losses at the gene ends were 5 bases for V and 7 bases for J; bases not matched to a gene: 14. The V gene's germline CDR1 is SGHNT and CDR2 YENEEA. The DNA for the CDR3 is TGTGCCAGCAGCCCCGAGACCCGGGACAGGGGATTAAATGAGCAGTTCTTC. It codes for CASSPETRDRGLNEQFF.

V and J are TRBV6-1 and TRBJ2-5; 8 bases are shared with TRBD1. V gave up 3 bases and J gave up 2 bases; unmatched junction bases: 8. Germline V gene data show CDR1 as MNHNS and CDR2 as SASEGT. The CDR3 sequence is 16 residues long. The CDR3 is CASSDWRRGQQETQYF. The CDR3 nucleotides are TGTGCCAGCAGTGACTGGCGCAGGGGGCAACAAGAGACCCAGTACTTC.

The chain joins TRBV9 to TRBJ2-1; TRBD2 is a possible D gene (6 bases). This CDR3 has 15 amino acids. The V gene lost 2 bases and the J gene lost 4 bases, with 13 bases spanning the gap. The germline V gene has CDR1 SGDLS and CDR2 YYNGEE. Here the CDR3 DNA reads TGTGCCAGCAGCGTGGGAGGACTGGGGTACAATGAGCAGTTCTTC. This sequence encodes CASSVGGLGYNEQFF.